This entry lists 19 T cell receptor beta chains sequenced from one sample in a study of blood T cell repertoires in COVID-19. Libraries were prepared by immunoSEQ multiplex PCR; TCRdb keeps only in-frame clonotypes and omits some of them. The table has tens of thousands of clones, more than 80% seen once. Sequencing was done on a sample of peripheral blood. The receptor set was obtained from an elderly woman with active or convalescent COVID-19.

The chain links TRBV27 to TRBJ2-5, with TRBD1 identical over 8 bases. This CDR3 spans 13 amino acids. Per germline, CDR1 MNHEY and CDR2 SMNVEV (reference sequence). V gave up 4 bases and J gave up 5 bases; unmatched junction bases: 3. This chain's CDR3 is CASSSDRAETQYF. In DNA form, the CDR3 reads TGTGCCAGCAGTTCGGACAGGGCCGAGACCCAGTACTTC.

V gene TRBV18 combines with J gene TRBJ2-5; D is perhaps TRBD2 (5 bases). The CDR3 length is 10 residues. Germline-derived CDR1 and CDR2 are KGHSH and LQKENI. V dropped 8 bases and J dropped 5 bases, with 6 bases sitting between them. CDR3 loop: CASPGETQYF. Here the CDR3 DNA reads TGTGCCAGCCCGGGGGAGACCCAGTACTTC. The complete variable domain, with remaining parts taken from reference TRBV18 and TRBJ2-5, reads NAGVMQNPRHLVRRRGQEARLRCSPMKGHSHVYWYRQLPEEGLKFMVYLQKENIIDESGMPKERFSAEFPKEGPSILRIQQVVRGDSAAYFCASPGETQYFGPGTRLLVL.

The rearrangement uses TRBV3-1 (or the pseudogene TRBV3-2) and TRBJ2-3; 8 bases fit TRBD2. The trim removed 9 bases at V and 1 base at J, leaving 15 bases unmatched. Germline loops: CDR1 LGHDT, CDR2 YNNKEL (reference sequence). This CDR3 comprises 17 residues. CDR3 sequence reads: CARGTGRTSYRTDTQYF. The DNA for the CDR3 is TGTGCCAGGGGGACCGGTCGGACTAGCTACCGCACAGATACGCAGTATTTT.

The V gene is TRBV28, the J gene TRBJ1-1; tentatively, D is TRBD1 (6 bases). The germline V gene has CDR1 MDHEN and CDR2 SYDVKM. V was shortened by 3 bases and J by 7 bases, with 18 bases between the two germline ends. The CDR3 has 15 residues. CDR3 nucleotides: TGTGCCAGCAGTTTCCCGGACCGGGGGGCCCATGAAGCTTTCTTT. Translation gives CASSFPDRGAHEAFF.

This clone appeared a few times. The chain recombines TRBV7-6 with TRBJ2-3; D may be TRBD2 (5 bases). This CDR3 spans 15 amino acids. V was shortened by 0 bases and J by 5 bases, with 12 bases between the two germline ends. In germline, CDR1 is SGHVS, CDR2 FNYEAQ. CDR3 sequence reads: CASSLATSGVDTQYF. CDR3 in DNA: TGTGCCAGCAGCTTAGCAACAAGCGGAGTAGATACGCAGTATTTT.

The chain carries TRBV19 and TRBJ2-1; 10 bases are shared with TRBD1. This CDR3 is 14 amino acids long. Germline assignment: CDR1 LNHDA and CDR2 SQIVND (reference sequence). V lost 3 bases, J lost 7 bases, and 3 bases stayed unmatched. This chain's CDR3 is CASSMTGGGNEQFF. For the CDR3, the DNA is TGTGCCAGTAGTATGACAGGGGGCGGGAATGAGCAGTTCTTC.

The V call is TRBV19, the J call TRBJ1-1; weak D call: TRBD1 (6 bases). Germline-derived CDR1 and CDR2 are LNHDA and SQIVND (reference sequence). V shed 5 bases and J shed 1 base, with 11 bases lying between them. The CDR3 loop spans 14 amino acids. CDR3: CASSSWGRNTEAFF. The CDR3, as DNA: TGTGCCAGTAGTTCCTGGGGGCGGAACACTGAAGCTTTCTTT.

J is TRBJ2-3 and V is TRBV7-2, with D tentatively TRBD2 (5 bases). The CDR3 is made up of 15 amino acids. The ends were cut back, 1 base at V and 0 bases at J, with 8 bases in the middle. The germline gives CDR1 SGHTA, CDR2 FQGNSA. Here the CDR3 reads CASSLGRHSTDTQYF. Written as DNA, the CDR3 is TGTGCCAGCAGCTTAGGGAGGCATAGCACAGATACGCAGTATTTT.

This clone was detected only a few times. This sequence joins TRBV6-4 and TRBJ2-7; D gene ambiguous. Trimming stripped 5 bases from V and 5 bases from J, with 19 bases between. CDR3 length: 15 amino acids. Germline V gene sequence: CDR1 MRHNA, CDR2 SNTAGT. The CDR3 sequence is CASSYKIELSNEQYF. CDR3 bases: TGTGCCAGCAGTTATAAAATAGAACTTAGCAACGAGCAGTACTTC.

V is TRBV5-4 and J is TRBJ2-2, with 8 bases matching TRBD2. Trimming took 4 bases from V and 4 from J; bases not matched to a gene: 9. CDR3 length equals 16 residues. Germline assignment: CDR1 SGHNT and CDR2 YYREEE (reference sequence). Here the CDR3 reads CASSPPGGVSTGELFF. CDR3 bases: TGTGCCAGCAGCCCCCCGGGGGGGGTCTCCACCGGGGAGCTGTTTTTT. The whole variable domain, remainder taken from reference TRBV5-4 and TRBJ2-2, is ETGVTQSPTHLIKTRGQQVTLRCSSQSGHNTVSWYQQALGQGPQFIFQYYREEENGRGNFPPRFSGLQFPNYSSELNVNALELDDSALYLCASSPPGGVSTGELFFGEGSRLTVL.

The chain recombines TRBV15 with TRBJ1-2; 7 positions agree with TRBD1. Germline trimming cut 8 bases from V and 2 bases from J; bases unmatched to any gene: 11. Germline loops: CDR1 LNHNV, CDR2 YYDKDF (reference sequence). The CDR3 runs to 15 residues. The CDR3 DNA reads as TGTGCCACCCACCCCGACAGGGCAGGGAACTATGGCTACACCTTC. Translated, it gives CATHPDRAGNYGYTF.

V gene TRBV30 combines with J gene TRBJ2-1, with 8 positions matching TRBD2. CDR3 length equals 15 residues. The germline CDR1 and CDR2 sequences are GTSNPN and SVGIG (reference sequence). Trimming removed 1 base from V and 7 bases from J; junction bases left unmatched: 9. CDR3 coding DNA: TGTGCCTGGAGTGCCGGACTAGCCGAGCGGAATGAGCAGTTCTTC. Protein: CAWSAGLAERNEQFF.

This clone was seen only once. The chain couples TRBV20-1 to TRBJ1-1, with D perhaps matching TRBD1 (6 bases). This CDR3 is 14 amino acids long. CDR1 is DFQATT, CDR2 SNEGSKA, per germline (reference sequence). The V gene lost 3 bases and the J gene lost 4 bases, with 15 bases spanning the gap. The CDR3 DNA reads TGCAGTGCTAGTGGGGGCAGGGGCGGCACTGAAGCTTTCTTT. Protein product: CSASGGRGGTEAFF.

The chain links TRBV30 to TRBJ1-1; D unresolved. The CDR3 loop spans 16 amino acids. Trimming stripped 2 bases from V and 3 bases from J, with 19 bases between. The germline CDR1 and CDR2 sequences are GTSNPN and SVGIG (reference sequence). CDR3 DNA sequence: TGTGCCTGGAGTACCCCCTCGGCAGGTTTGCACACTGAAGCTTTCTTT. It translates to CAWSTPSAGLHTEAFF.

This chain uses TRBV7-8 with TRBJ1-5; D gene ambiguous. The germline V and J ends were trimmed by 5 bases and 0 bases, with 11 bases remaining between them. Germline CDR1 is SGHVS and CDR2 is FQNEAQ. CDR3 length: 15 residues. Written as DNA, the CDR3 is TGTGCCAGCAGCCCCGGACTGAATAGCAATCAGCCCCAGCATTTT. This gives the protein CASSPGLNSNQPQHF.

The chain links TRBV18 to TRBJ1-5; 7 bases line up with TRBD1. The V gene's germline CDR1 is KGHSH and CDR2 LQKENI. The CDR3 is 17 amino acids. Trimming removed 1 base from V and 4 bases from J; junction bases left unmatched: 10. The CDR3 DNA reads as TGTGCCAGCTCACCACAGGTAGGGGGCATGGGAAATCAGCCCCAGCATTTT. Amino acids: CASSPQVGGMGNQPQHF. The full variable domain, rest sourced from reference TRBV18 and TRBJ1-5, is NAGVMQNPRHLVRRRGQEARLRCSPMKGHSHVYWYRQLPEEGLKFMVYLQKENIIDESGMPKERFSAEFPKEGPSILRIQQVVRGDSAAYFCASSPQVGGMGNQPQHFGDGTRLSIL.

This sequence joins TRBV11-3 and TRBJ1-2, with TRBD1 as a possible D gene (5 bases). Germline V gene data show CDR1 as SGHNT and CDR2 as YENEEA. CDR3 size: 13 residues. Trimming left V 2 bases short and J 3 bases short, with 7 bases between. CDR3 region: CASSLTQDYGYTF. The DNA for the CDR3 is TGTGCCAGCAGCTTAACACAGGACTATGGCTACACCTTC.

The CDR3 coding sequence is TGCGCCAGCAGCCAAGTATCTAGCGGGTTCACAGATACGCAGTATTTT. Translated: CASSQVSSGFTDTQYF. J is TRBJ2-3 and V is TRBV4-3, with 8 bases matching TRBD2. This CDR3 is built from 16 residues. The V gene end was trimmed by 1 base and the J gene end by 2 bases; junction bases not matched to a gene: 5. CDR1 and CDR2 from the germline V gene are LGHNA and YSLEER.

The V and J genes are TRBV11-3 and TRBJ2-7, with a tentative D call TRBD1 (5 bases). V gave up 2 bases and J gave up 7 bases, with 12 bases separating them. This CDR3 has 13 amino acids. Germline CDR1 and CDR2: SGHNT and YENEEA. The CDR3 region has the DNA TGTGCCAGCAGCTTAAAGCCAGGGCGGGAGCAGTACTTC. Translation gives CASSLKPGREQYF. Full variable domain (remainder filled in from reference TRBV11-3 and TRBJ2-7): EAGVVQSPRYKIIEKKQPVAFWCNPISGHNTLYWYLQNLGQGPELLIRYENEEAVDDSQLPKDRFSAERLKGVDSTLKIQPAELGDSAVYLCASSLKPGREQYFGPGTRLTVT.